One sample yielded the 23 T cell receptor beta chains listed below, sequenced in a study of molecular identifiers for immune sequencing clone quantification. TCRdb used MiXCR to reprocess the PCR reads, holding one entry per CDR3 protein. The sample has roughly 71,000 distinct CDR3 sequences, about 18% seen once. Material for sequencing was naive CD8+ T cells from blood, with Jurkat cell RNA spiked in. Sample subset: FACS-sorted CD8+CD4-CCR7+CD45RA+ naive T cells. The source of these receptors is a human donor in good health. Some libraries in this study had Jurkat cell RNA spiked in.

The chain joins TRBV4-1 to TRBJ2-1, with 9 positions matching TRBD1. This CDR3 has 15 amino acids. Germline V CDR1 and CDR2: MGHRA, YSYEKL. After removal of 2 bases from V and 7 bases from J, the junction contained 6 bases not matched to a gene. The CDR3 here is CASSQNTGGVNEQFF. Written as DNA, the CDR3 is TGCGCCAGCAGCCAAAATACAGGGGGCGTGAATGAGCAGTTCTTC.

This clonotype came up many times. This sequence joins TRBV4-1 and TRBJ1-6; no firm D call. The CDR3 is 16 residues long. Germline lookup yields CDR1 MGHRA and CDR2 YSYEKL. V was pared by 0 bases and J by 3 bases, with 9 bases between. The CDR3 loop reads CASSQELGLYNSPLHF. The DNA of the CDR3 is TGCGCCAGCAGCCAAGAGTTGGGCCTCTATAATTCACCCCTCCACTTT.

This clonotype has at least ten counts. J is TRBJ2-2 and V is TRBV20-1; the match to TRBD2 covers 10 bases. Germline V gene sequence: CDR1 DFQATT, CDR2 SNEGSKA (reference sequence). The CDR3 extends over 18 amino acids. The V gene end was trimmed by 0 bases and the J gene end by 4 bases; junction bases not matched to a gene: 11. CDR3 nucleotide sequence: TGCAGTGCTAGAGAGTATCTAGCGGGAGAAGTGGTCACCGGGGAGCTGTTTTTT. Translation: CSAREYLAGEVVTGELFF.

With regard to this clonotype: A read error may account for a junction end that differs from germline. CDR3 amino acids: CASSLEPGQNNEQSF. The CDR3 nucleotides read TGCGCCAGCAGCTTGGAACCGGGACAGAACAATGAGCAGTCCTTC. The chain uses TRBV5-1 and TRBJ2-1, with TRBD1 identical over 7 bases. Germline CDR1 is SGHRS and CDR2 is YFSETQ. The CDR3 spans 15 residues.

This clonotype appeared a few times. The J gene is TRBJ2-1, the V gene TRBV4-2; D may be TRBD1 or TRBD2 (5 bases each). The V end lost 0 bases, the J end lost 8 bases, and 11 bases lay between the germline ends. Germline lookup yields CDR1 LGHNA and CDR2 YNFKEQ. This CDR3 is built from 14 residues. CDR3 nucleotide sequence: TGTGCCAGCAGCCAAGATTTCGGGACGGATGAGCAGTTCTTC. Its protein is CASSQDFGTDEQFF.

A note on this clonotype: A single base separates this from a much larger clone, so it may be a read error. This CDR3 is missing its conserved last phenylalanine or tryptophan, likely due to a read error. The V and J genes are TRBV25-1 and TRBJ2-7; no clear D gene. The CDR3 extends over 10 amino acids. Per germline, CDR1 MGHDK and CDR2 SYGVNS. The germline V and J ends were trimmed by 8 bases and 10 bases, with 12 bases remaining between them. As DNA, the CDR3 is TGTGCCAGCGGAGAGCCCCCTCAGTACTCC. It encodes CASGEPPQYS.

This clonotype was counted many times. The chain recombines TRBV4-1 with TRBJ1-3; D is unclear. V lost 1 base and J 0 bases, leaving 10 bases between the germline ends. This CDR3 has 16 residues. Per germline, CDR1 MGHRA and CDR2 YSYEKL. CDR3: CASSQAIRTSGNTIYF. The CDR3 DNA follows: TGCGCCAGCAGCCAAGCAATCAGAACCTCTGGAAACACCATATATTTT.

On this clonotype itself: A much larger clone sits a single nucleotide away, making a read error possible. V is TRBV13 and J is TRBJ1-2; TRBD1 aligns across 9 bases. Germline CDR1 is PRHDT and CDR2 is FYEKMQ (reference sequence). The V gene end was trimmed by 2 bases and the J gene end by 6 bases; junction bases not matched to a gene: 4. The CDR3 runs to 14 residues. Written as DNA, the CDR3 is TGTGCCAGCAGCTTACGGACAGGGGACAATGGCTACACCTTC. Its protein is CASSLRTGDNGYTF. Full variable domain (outside the CDR3, taken from reference TRBV13 and TRBJ1-2): AAGVIQSPRHLIKEKRETATLKCYPIPRHDTVYWYQQGPGQDPQFLISFYEKMQSDKGSIPDRFSAQQFSDYHSELNMSSLELGDSALYFCASSLRTGDNGYTFGSGTRLTVV.

This clonotype came up many times. The chain joins TRBV4-1 to TRBJ2-1, with D uncertain. The CDR3 totals 12 residues. Germline values: CDR1 MGHRA, CDR2 YSYEKL. Trimming stripped 0 bases from V and 7 bases from J, with 4 bases between. CDR3 residues: CASSQDRNEQFF. The CDR3 bases are TGCGCCAGCAGCCAAGATAGGAATGAGCAGTTCTTC.

This clonotype was recorded at least ten times. V is TRBV25-1 and J is TRBJ2-1; D is uncertain. The ends were cut back, 2 bases at V and 9 bases at J, with 2 bases in the middle. The germline gives CDR1 MGHDK, CDR2 SYGVNS. The CDR3 runs to 10 residues. The CDR3 sequence: CASSEAEQFF. As DNA, the CDR3 is TGTGCCAGCAGTGAAGCTGAGCAGTTCTTC.

Notes on this clonotype: This may be a read error: a much more frequent sequence differs by one nucleotide. This chain links TRBV12-3 or TRBV12-4 with TRBJ1-1; no reliable D call. This CDR3 has 14 residues. Trimming cost V 6 bases and J 0 bases, with 11 bases left between them. The DNA of the CDR3 is TGTGCCAGCAGGTTGATGCCGTTGAACACTGAAGCTTTCTTT. It is translated as CASRLMPLNTEAFF.

This clonotype showed up many times. This sequence joins TRBV9 and TRBJ2-2; 7 bases are shared with TRBD1. Trimming cost V 0 bases and J 6 bases; bases outside gene matches: 8. The CDR3 is made up of 16 amino acids. Germline CDR1 and CDR2: SGDLS and YYNGEE. In DNA form, the CDR3 reads TGTGCCAGCAGCGTAGACAGGGGAGTCCGAGCCGGGGAGCTGTTTTTT. It encodes CASSVDRGVRAGELFF.

This clonotype has at least ten counts. This chain uses TRBV28 with TRBJ1-5, with a tentative D call TRBD1 (5 bases). Germline-derived CDR1 and CDR2 are MDHEN and SYDVKM. The CDR3 runs to 17 residues. Trimming took off 4 bases at V and 1 base at J, with 17 bases between the two ends. CDR3 DNA sequence: TGTGCCAGCAGTTCCCCAGAGGGGATTTTAAGCAATCAGCCCCAGCATTTT. Translated, it gives CASSSPEGILSNQPQHF.

This clonotype was seen many times. This chain uses TRBV20-1 with TRBJ2-3, with 7 bases identical to TRBD1. The CDR3 is made up of 13 amino acids. The germline V gene encodes CDR1 DFQATT and CDR2 SNEGSKA (reference sequence). The junction had 4 bases not matched to a gene; V was cut back by 6 bases and J by 1 base. The CDR3 region has the DNA TGCAGTGCAACCGGGACAGGCACAGATACGCAGTATTTT. This gives the protein CSATGTGTDTQYF.

With regard to this clonotype: Lacking the conserved final phenylalanine or tryptophan, this CDR3 likely reflects a read error. This chain uses TRBV5-6 with TRBJ1-5, with D unresolved. Between the trimmed V and J ends, which lost 4 bases and 1 base, there was a span of 6 bases. This CDR3 comprises 13 residues. Germline CDR1 SGHDT, CDR2 YYEEEE. CDR3 in DNA: TGTGCCAGCAGCATTGGCAGCAATCAGCCCCAGCATCTT. This encodes CASSIGSNQPQHL.

Ten or more counts support this clonotype. The J gene is TRBJ1-1, the V gene TRBV29-1, with 7 bases matching TRBD1. Germline V lookup: CDR1 SQVTM, CDR2 ANQGSEA. The CDR3 is 13 residues long. The junction had 8 bases not matched to a gene; V was cut back by 7 bases and J by 3 bases. The CDR3 here is CSALQGMDTEAFF. The CDR3 nucleotides read TGCAGCGCTTTACAGGGGATGGACACTGAAGCTTTCTTT.

The chain joins TRBV2 to TRBJ2-5; 8 bases map to TRBD1. J gave up 4 bases and V 10 bases, and 8 bases lay outside the gene matches. This CDR3 has 13 residues. CDR1 is SNHLY and CDR2 is FYNNEI in the germline V gene. The CDR3 sequence: CATAGQGRETQYF. CDR3 coding DNA: TGTGCCACAGCCGGACAGGGCCGAGAGACCCAGTACTTC.

The chain links TRBV29-1 to TRBJ2-5; possibly TRBD1 for D (6 bases). V was trimmed by 3 bases and J by 5 bases, leaving 13 bases between them. CDR3 length equals 13 residues. CDR1 and CDR2 (germline): SQVTM, ANQGSEA. The DNA of the CDR3 is TGCAGCGTTGACCTCAGGGGCTGGGAGACCCAGTACTTC. Protein product: CSVDLRGWETQYF.

The chain links TRBV4-3 to TRBJ2-1; TRBD2 might be the D (5 bases). In germline, CDR1 is LGHNA, CDR2 YSLEER. V lost 1 base to trimming and J lost 7 bases, with 17 bases between them. There are 16 residues in the CDR3. CDR3 in DNA: TGCGCCAGCAGCCAAGTTGCTAGCTCCAACTGGAATGAGCAGTTCTTC. Protein: CASSQVASSNWNEQFF.

About this clonotype: With a much larger clone just one base away, this may be a read error. The chain has TRBV29-1 and TRBJ2-2; no firm D call. The V end was cut by 7 bases, the J end by 6 bases, with 9 bases between. This CDR3 has 11 residues. The germline V gene encodes CDR1 SQVTM and CDR2 ANQGSEA. The CDR3 DNA sequence: TGCAGCGATAGACATTCCGGGGAGCTGTTTTTT. Residues: CSDRHSGELFF.

This clonotype occurred many times. J is TRBJ2-2 and V is TRBV24-1; D unclear. With 4 bases removed from V and 3 bases from J, the gap between germline ends came to 14 bases. Germline loops: CDR1 KGHDR, CDR2 SFDVKD. The CDR3 has 16 amino acids. The CDR3 region is CATSDNSLWDTGELFF. In nucleotides, the CDR3 is TGTGCCACCAGTGACAACTCACTCTGGGACACCGGGGAGCTGTTTTTT.

This clonotype has a count of ten or more. This chain joins TRBV10-3 and TRBJ2-5, with D possibly TRBD1 on 7 matching bases. The CDR3 consists of 14 residues. V was trimmed by 5 bases and J by 2 bases, leaving 12 bases between them. From germline, CDR1 is ENHRY and CDR2 SYGVKD. The CDR3: CAISPEGAQETQYF. CDR3 nucleotides: TGTGCCATCAGTCCGGAGGGGGCGCAAGAGACCCAGTACTTC.

This chain links TRBV5-1 with TRBJ2-1, with D unclear. The V gene lost 2 bases and the J gene lost 6 bases, with 9 bases spanning the gap. The CDR3 length is 13 residues. CDR1 and CDR2 (germline): SGHRS, YFSETQ. CDR3 sequence (DNA): TGCGCCAGCAGCTTACCGATAGGCAATGAGCAGTTCTTC. Amino acids: CASSLPIGNEQFF.